Listed below are T cell receptor beta chains from one sample, sequenced in a study of shared clonotypes between healthy human individuals. Repertoires were generated with immunoSEQ multiplex PCR, while TCRdb's copy carries only in-frame clones and drops some. Among around 620,000 clones listed, approximately 95% were seen once. Sequenced input: naive CD8+ T cells sorted from blood. These receptors came from a woman under 40 in good health. Both conserved end residues are part of each CDR3. The D gene is left open where the match is weak. Clone size is stated in some rows and not others, as once, few, many or a class when expanded.

V,D,length,J,size,CDR3,DNA
TRBV4-1,-,15,TRBJ1-2,-,CASSQDWGSGYGYTF,TGCGCCAGCAGCCAAGATTGGGGGTCCGGCTATGGCTACACCTTC
TRBV28,-,15,TRBJ1-2,-,CASSLSLDGSYGYTF,TGTGCCAGCAGTTTGTCCCTCGACGGGTCCTATGGCTACACCTTC
TRBV28,-,14,TRBJ1-5,-,CASSLYVSNQPQHF,TGTGCCAGCAGTTTATACGTTAGCAATCAGCCCCAGCATTTT
TRBV27,TRBD1,13,TRBJ2-7,-,CASSIQGAYEQYF,TGTGCCAGCAGCATACAGGGGGCCTACGAGCAGTACTTC
TRBV6-6,-,16,TRBJ2-7,once,CASSYVGEWAPYEQYF,TGTGCCAGCAGTTACGTAGGGGAGTGGGCCCCCTACGAGCAGTACTTC
TRBV19,TRBD1,18,TRBJ2-7,-,CASVRDRASLIRSYEQYF,TGTGCCAGTGTTCGGGACAGAGCGTCCCTAATCCGGTCCTACGAGCAGTACTTC
TRBV27,-,13,TRBJ2-7,-,CASSLVRHHEQYF,TGTGCCAGCAGTCTAGTTCGGCATCACGAGCAGTACTTC
TRBV5-6,-,15,TRBJ2-1,-,CASSLGTKVYNEQFF,TGTGCCAGCAGCTTGGGGACCAAAGTTTACAATGAGCAGTTCTTC
TRBV5-6,-,13,TRBJ2-5,-,CASSAALQETQYF,TGTGCCAGCAGCGCCGCCCTCCAAGAGACCCAGTACTTC
TRBV21-1,-,15,TRBJ1-4,-,CASNGQGPKGEKLFF,TGTGCCAGCAACGGACAGGGGCCTAAGGGTGAAAAACTGTTTTTT
TRBV7-9,-,14,TRBJ1-5,-,CASSLGGGLEPQHF,TGTGCCAGCAGCTTAGGAGGGGGGTTAGAACCCCAGCATTTT
TRBV27,-,15,TRBJ2-7,-,CASSPPGSGSYEQYF,TGTGCCAGCAGTCCGCCGGGTAGCGGATCCTACGAGCAGTACTTC
TRBV4-2,-,17,TRBJ1-2,-,CASSHTPAGTAGRGYTF,TGTGCCAGCAGCCACACTCCGGCGGGGACGGCGGGGCGGGGCTACACCTTC
TRBV27,TRBD1,16,TRBJ1-3,-,CASSSGTGRYGNTIYF,TGTGCCAGCAGTTCAGGGACAGGGCGATATGGAAACACCATATATTTT
TRBV5-1,-,14,TRBJ2-7,-,CASSFSGSRDEQYF,TGCGCCAGCAGCTTCTCAGGGAGTCGAGACGAGCAGTACTTC
TRBV29-1,-,11,TRBJ1-2,-,CSVEGDHGYTF,TGCAGCGTTGAGGGAGATCATGGCTACACCTTC
TRBV7-9,-,15,TRBJ2-7,-,CASSYIRDAAYEQYF,TGTGCCAGCAGCTATATTAGGGACGCAGCCTACGAGCAGTACTTC
TRBV9,-,15,TRBJ2-2,-,CASSVDQRNTGELFF,TGTGCCAGCAGCGTAGACCAGCGGAACACCGGGGAGCTGTTTTTT
TRBV14,TRBD2,16,TRBJ2-7,-,CASSHRVTSGNHEQYF,TGTGCCAGCAGCCACCGGGTGACTAGCGGGAACCACGAGCAGTACTTC
TRBV4-1,TRBD2,15,TRBJ2-7,-,CASSPRLAGALEQYF,TGCGCCAGCAGCCCTAGACTAGCGGGAGCACTCGAGCAGTACTTC
TRBV13,TRBD2,15,TRBJ2-1,-,CASSLTGTRVDEQFF,TGTGCCAGCAGCTTAACCGGGACTAGGGTAGATGAGCAGTTCTTC
TRBV16,-,13,TRBJ1-5,-,CASRQGFNQPQHF,TGTGCCAGCAGACAGGGATTTAATCAGCCCCAGCATTTT
TRBV7-6,TRBD1,14,TRBJ2-1,-,CASSLGGQYNEQFF,TGTGCCAGCAGCTTAGGGGGACAGTACAATGAGCAGTTCTTC